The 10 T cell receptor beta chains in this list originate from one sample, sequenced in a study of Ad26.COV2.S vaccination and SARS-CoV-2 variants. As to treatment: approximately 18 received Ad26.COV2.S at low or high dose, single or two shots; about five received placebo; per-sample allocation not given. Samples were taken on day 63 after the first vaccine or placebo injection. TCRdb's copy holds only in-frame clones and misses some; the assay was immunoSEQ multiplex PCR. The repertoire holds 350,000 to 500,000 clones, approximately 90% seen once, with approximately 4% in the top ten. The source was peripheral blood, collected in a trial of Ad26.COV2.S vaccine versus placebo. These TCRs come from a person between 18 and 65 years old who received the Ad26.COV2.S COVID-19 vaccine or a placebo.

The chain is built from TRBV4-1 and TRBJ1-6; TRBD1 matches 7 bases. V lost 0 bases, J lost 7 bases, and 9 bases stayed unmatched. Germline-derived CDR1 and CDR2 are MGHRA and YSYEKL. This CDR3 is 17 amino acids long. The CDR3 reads CASSQDKIRGQNSPLHF. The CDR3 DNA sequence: TGCGCCAGCAGCCAAGATAAAATTAGGGGACAGAATTCACCCCTCCACTTT.

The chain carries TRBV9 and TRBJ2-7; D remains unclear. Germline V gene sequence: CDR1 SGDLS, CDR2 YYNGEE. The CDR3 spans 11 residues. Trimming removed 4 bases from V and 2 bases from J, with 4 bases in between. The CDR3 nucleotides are TGTGCCAGCAGCTTGACCTACGAGCAGTACTTC. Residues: CASSLTYEQYF.

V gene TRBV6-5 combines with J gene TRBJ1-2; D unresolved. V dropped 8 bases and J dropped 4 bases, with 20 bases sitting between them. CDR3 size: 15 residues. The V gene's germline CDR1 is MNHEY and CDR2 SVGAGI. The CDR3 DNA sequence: TGTGCCAGCGCCCTACGACGGGAGAGGAGCTATGGCTACACCTTC. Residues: CASALRRERSYGYTF.

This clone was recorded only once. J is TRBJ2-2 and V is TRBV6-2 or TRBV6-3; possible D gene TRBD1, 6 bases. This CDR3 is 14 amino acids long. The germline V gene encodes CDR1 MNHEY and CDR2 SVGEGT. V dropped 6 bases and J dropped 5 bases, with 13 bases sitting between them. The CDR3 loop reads CASSEQGATGELFF. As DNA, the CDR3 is TGTGCCAGCAGCGAACAGGGTGCGACCGGGGAGCTGTTTTTT.

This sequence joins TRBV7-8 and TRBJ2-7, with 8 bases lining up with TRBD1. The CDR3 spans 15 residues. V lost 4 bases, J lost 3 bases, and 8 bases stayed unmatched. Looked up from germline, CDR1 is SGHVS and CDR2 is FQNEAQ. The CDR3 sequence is CASSSRTGLFYEQYF. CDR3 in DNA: TGTGCCAGCAGCTCCCGGACAGGGTTATTCTACGAGCAGTACTTC. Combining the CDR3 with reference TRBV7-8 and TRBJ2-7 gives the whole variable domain GAGVSQSPRYKVAKRGQDVALRCDPISGHVSLFWYQQALGQGPEFLTYFQNEAQLDKSGLPSDRFFAERPEGSVSTLKIQRTQQEDSAVYLCASSSRTGLFYEQYFGPGTRLTVT.

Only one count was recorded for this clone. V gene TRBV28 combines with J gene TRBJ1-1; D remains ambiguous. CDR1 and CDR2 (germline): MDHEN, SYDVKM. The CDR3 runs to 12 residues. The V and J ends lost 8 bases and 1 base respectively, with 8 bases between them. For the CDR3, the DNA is TGTGCCAGCTTTGGTAGGAACACTGAAGCTTTCTTT. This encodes CASFGRNTEAFF.

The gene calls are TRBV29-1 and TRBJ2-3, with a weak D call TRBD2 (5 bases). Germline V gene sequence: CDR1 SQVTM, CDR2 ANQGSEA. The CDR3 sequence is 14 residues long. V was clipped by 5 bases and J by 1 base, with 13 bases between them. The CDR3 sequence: CSVLGGLGTDTQYF. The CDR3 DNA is TGCAGCGTTCTTGGAGGCTTGGGCACAGATACGCAGTATTTT.

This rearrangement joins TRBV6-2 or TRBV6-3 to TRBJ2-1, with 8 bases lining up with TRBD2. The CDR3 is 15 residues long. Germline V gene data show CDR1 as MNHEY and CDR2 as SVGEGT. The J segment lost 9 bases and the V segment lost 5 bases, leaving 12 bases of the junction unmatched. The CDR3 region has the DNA TGTGCCAGCAGTGGACTAGCAGGTTCGGTAGGTGAGCAGTTCTTC. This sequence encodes CASSGLAGSVGEQFF.

The CDR3 DNA follows: TGTGCCAGCAGCTTGGGGGTTTCCTACAATGAGCAGTTCTTC. As protein: CASSLGVSYNEQFF. The genes are TRBV5-6 and TRBJ2-1; D remains unclear. V shed 0 bases and J shed 1 base, with 5 bases lying between them. Germline V gene lookup returns CDR1 SGHDT and CDR2 YYEEEE. This CDR3 is built from 14 residues.

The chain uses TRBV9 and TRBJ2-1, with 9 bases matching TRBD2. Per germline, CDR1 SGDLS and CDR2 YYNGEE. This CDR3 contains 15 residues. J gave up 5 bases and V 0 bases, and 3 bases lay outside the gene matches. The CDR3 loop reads CASSVGAGGHNEQFF. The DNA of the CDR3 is TGTGCCAGCAGCGTAGGAGCGGGGGGCCACAATGAGCAGTTCTTC.